The 32 T cell receptor beta chains presented below share a single source sample, sequenced in a study of T cell changes during pregnancy in multiple sclerosis. Here immunoSEQ multiplex PCR was the method, and the copy in TCRdb shows in-frame clones only, minus some. The table has more than 80,000 clones, roughly 96% seen once. Sequenced material: peripheral blood, taken in the second trimester of pregnancy. The receptors derive from a female donor with multiple sclerosis, enrolled in a pregnancy study.

Only one count was recorded for this clone. The rearrangement links TRBV7-7 to TRBJ1-2; possible D gene TRBD1, 6 bases. The germline V and J ends were trimmed by 5 bases and 1 base, with 14 bases remaining between them. Germline V CDR1 and CDR2: SSHAT, FNYEAQ (reference sequence). The CDR3 spans 15 residues. CDR3 in amino acids: CASSPPGHSNYGYTF. The CDR3 coding sequence is TGTGCCAGCAGCCCGCCGGGACACAGTAACTATGGCTACACCTTC.

This chain links TRBV9 with TRBJ1-1; 12 bases are shared with TRBD1. The V gene's germline CDR1 is SGDLS and CDR2 YYNGEE. V shed 2 bases, J shed 2 bases, and the junction held 4 bases outside the gene matches. This CDR3 comprises 16 residues. CDR3 sequence reads: CASSVGTGGLNTEAFF. The DNA for the CDR3 is TGTGCCAGCAGCGTTGGGACAGGGGGCCTTAACACTGAAGCTTTCTTT.

The chain is built from TRBV11-2 and TRBJ1-3, with 8 bases identical to TRBD1. V lost 2 bases and J lost 1; bases outside the gene matches: 4. CDR3 length: 16 residues. Per germline, CDR1 SGHAT and CDR2 FQNNGV. The chain's CDR3 is CASSLFTGGSGNTIYF. As DNA, the CDR3 is TGTGCCAGCAGCTTATTTACAGGGGGATCTGGAAACACCATATATTTT.

Only one count was recorded for this clone. The V call is TRBV4-1, the J call TRBJ2-7, with a tentative D call TRBD2 (7 bases). Germline CDR1 reads MGHRA; CDR2 reads YSYEKL. Trimming cost V 4 bases and J 5 bases, with 21 bases left between them. The CDR3 totals 16 residues. The CDR3 loop reads CASSPQWGGLGDEQYF. The CDR3 DNA is TGCGCCAGCAGCCCCCAGTGGGGGGGGCTCGGAGACGAGCAGTACTTC.

This clone has a single count. V and J are TRBV12-5 and TRBJ2-7; no reliable D call. V was cut by 8 bases and J by 0 bases, with 8 bases left in between. Germline CDR1 is LGHNT and CDR2 is FRNRAP. This CDR3 comprises 12 residues. This chain's CDR3 is CASSPNSYEQYF. Written as DNA, the CDR3 is TGTGCTAGTTCCCCTAACTCCTACGAGCAGTACTTC. The whole variable domain, filled in from reference TRBV12-5 and TRBJ2-7, reads DARVTQTPRHKVTEMGQEVTMRCQPILGHNTVFWYRQTMMQGLELLAYFRNRAPLDDSGMPKDRFSAEMPDATLATLKIQPSEPRDSAVYFCASSPNSYEQYFGPGTRLTVT.

The chain combines TRBV4-1 with TRBJ1-1; 8 bases align to TRBD1. The trim removed 0 bases at V and 1 base at J, leaving 4 bases unmatched. Germline V lookup: CDR1 MGHRA, CDR2 YSYEKL. The CDR3 covers 16 residues. CDR3 amino acids: CASSQDAGTGNTEAFF. The CDR3 DNA reads as TGCGCCAGCAGCCAAGATGCCGGGACAGGGAACACTGAAGCTTTCTTT.

The chain combines TRBV9 with TRBJ2-4, with D perhaps matching TRBD2 (6 bases). The CDR3 covers 17 residues. V was trimmed by 0 bases and J by 3 bases, leaving 16 bases between them. Germline V lookup: CDR1 SGDLS, CDR2 YYNGEE. CDR3 sequence reads: CASSVAGLRDDKNIQYF. DNA of the CDR3: TGTGCCAGCAGCGTAGCGGGACTCCGGGACGACAAAAACATTCAGTACTTC. Together with reference TRBV9 and TRBJ2-4, the CDR3 gives the full variable domain: DSGVTQTPKHLITATGQRVTLRCSPRSGDLSVYWYQQSLDQGLQFLIQYYNGEERAKGNILERFSAQQFPDLHSELNLSSLELGDSALYFCASSVAGLRDDKNIQYFGAGTRLSVL.

The chain links TRBV6-1 to TRBJ2-5; possibly TRBD2 for D (6 bases). Trimming cost V 3 bases and J 2 bases, with 16 bases left between them. Germline CDR1 MNHNS, CDR2 SASEGT. This CDR3 is built from 16 residues. The chain's CDR3 is CASSERDGAIQETQYF. CDR3 DNA sequence: TGTGCCAGCAGTGAGCGGGACGGGGCTATACAAGAGACCCAGTACTTC.

This chain joins TRBV7-9 and TRBJ1-1; 11 bases align to TRBD1. CDR1 SEHNR and CDR2 FQNEAQ come from the germline V gene (reference sequence). The CDR3 contains 16 residues. Germline trimming cut 3 bases from V and 12 bases from J; bases unmatched to any gene: 15. CDR3: CASSFRGGQGAKSPFF. DNA of the CDR3: TGTGCCAGCAGCTTTAGGGGTGGACAGGGGGCGAAGTCGCCTTTCTTT.

V is TRBV5-1 and J is TRBJ2-3, with 7 bases aligning to TRBD1. The germline V gene encodes CDR1 SGHRS and CDR2 YFSETQ. The CDR3 is 14 amino acids. V lost 7 bases and J lost 1; bases outside the gene matches: 6. The chain's CDR3 is CASGSGGGTDTQYF. The CDR3 DNA sequence: TGCGCCAGCGGTTCAGGGGGAGGCACAGATACGCAGTATTTT.

The chain uses TRBV5-1 and TRBJ1-1, with 7 bases lining up with TRBD1. CDR1 is SGHRS, CDR2 YFSETQ, per germline. V shed 4 bases, J shed 2 bases, and the junction held 5 bases outside the gene matches. This CDR3 is 14 amino acids long. For the CDR3, the DNA is TGCGCCAGCAGCCCCCAGGGGGACAACACTGAAGCTTTCTTT. It translates to CASSPQGDNTEAFF.

The genes are TRBV18 and TRBJ1-5; 7 bases are a match to TRBD1. The CDR3 is made up of 15 amino acids. Germline loops: CDR1 KGHSH, CDR2 LQKENI. V shed 1 base and J 2 bases; nucleotides not matched to a gene: 2. CDR3 in DNA: TGTGCCAGCTCACCACTCAGGGGGGGCAATCAGCCCCAGCATTTT. Its protein product is CASSPLRGGNQPQHF. The entire variable domain, with the rest obtained from reference TRBV18 and TRBJ1-5, is as follows: NAGVMQNPRHLVRRRGQEARLRCSPMKGHSHVYWYRQLPEEGLKFMVYLQKENIIDESGMPKERFSAEFPKEGPSILRIQQVVRGDSAAYFCASSPLRGGNQPQHFGDGTRLSIL.

A note on this clone: This specimen includes other DNA sequences encoding the same CDR3. V is TRBV2 and J is TRBJ2-7; the D gene is possibly TRBD2 (6 bases). CDR1 and CDR2 from the germline V gene are SNHLY and FYNNEI. V lost 8 bases and J 2 bases, leaving 10 bases between the germline ends. The CDR3 covers 12 residues. In nucleotides, the CDR3 is TGTGCCAGCCGCTCGGGAGCCTACGAGCAGTACTTC. Translation gives CASRSGAYEQYF.

This clone was seen just once. This chain's CDR3 is CATGWRADTGELFF. As DNA, the CDR3 is TGTGCCACCGGGTGGAGGGCAGACACCGGGGAGCTGTTTTTT. The chain joins TRBV2 to TRBJ2-2, with a weak D call TRBD2 (6 bases). V was cut by 10 bases and J by 3 bases, with 15 bases left in between. Germline V gives CDR1 SNHLY, CDR2 FYNNEI. The CDR3 consists of 14 residues. The full variable domain, rest sourced from reference TRBV2 and TRBJ2-2, is EPEVTQTPSHQVTQMGQEVILRCVPISNHLYFYWYRQILGQKVEFLVSFYNNEISEKSEIFDDQFSVERPDGSNFTLKIRSTKLEDSAMYFCATGWRADTGELFFGEGSRLTVL.

The rearrangement uses TRBV21-1 and TRBJ1-3. TRBV21-1 is classified as a pseudogene. The CDR3 runs to 11 residues. The CDR3 here is CASSPGNTIYF. The CDR3 DNA is TGTGCCAGCAGCCCCGGGAACACCATATATTTT.

V is TRBV4-1 and J is TRBJ1-1; D gene ambiguous. Trimming shortened V by 0 bases and J by 13 bases, and 12 bases separated the two germline ends. CDR1 is MGHRA, CDR2 YSYEKL, per germline. This CDR3 spans 12 amino acids. The CDR3 region has the DNA TGCGCCAGCAGCCAAGATGGGCAGGTCGGTTTCTTT. Translated: CASSQDGQVGFF.

The chain combines TRBV7-6 with TRBJ2-5, with no clear D. V shed 1 base and J shed 5 bases, with 11 bases lying between them. The germline gives CDR1 SGHVS, CDR2 FNYEAQ. The length of the CDR3 is 14 residues. CDR3 loop: CASSLVNPRETQYF. CDR3 in DNA: TGTGCCAGCAGCTTAGTAAACCCGCGGGAGACCCAGTACTTC. Based on the CDR3 plus reference TRBV7-6 and TRBJ2-5, the full variable domain is GAGVSQSPRYKVTKRGQDVALRCDPISGHVSLYWYRQALGQGPEFLTYFNYEAQQDKSGLPNDRFSAERPEGSISTLTIQRTEQRDSAMYRCASSLVNPRETQYFGPGTRLLVL.

The genes are TRBV11-3 and TRBJ2-1; 7 bases agree with TRBD1. V gave up 0 bases and J gave up 4 bases; unmatched junction bases: 0. Looked up from germline, CDR1 is SGHNT and CDR2 is YENEEA. This CDR3 is 14 amino acids long. Here the CDR3 reads CASSLEGQYNEQFF. Written as DNA, the CDR3 is TGTGCCAGCAGCTTAGAGGGACAGTACAATGAGCAGTTCTTC.

The chain uses TRBV14 and TRBJ1-1; 7 positions match TRBD1. The V gene end was trimmed by 6 bases and the J gene end by 3 bases; junction bases not matched to a gene: 4. This CDR3 is built from 13 residues. The V gene's germline CDR1 is SGHDN and CDR2 FVKESK. The DNA of the CDR3 is TGTGCCAGCAGAGAACAGGGGTACACTGAAGCTTTCTTT. It encodes CASREQGYTEAFF.

This clone was detected only once. The genes are TRBV9 and TRBJ2-3, with 8 bases identical to TRBD2. Germline-derived CDR1 and CDR2 are SGDLS and YYNGEE. V trimming: 4 bases; J trimming: 7 bases; junction bases outside the gene matches: 14. The CDR3 extends over 16 amino acids. CDR3 nucleotide sequence: TGTGCCAGCAGCCCGTACCTCAGCGGGGGAGGGTATACGCAGTATTTT. Residues: CASSPYLSGGGYTQYF.

The rearrangement uses TRBV5-1 and TRBJ2-3, with 11 nucleotides matching TRBD1. The CDR3 extends over 16 amino acids. V shed 4 bases, J shed 6 bases, and the junction held 10 bases outside the gene matches. The germline V gene has CDR1 SGHRS and CDR2 YFSETQ. CDR3 sequence: CASSAGQGARVDTQYF. In DNA form, the CDR3 reads TGCGCCAGCAGCGCCGGACAGGGGGCGCGAGTCGATACGCAGTATTTT.

V usage is TRBV27 and J usage is TRBJ2-7; D is unclear. V lost 0 bases to trimming and J lost 4 bases, with 7 bases between them. The CDR3 has 13 amino acids. CDR1 and CDR2 (germline): MNHEY, SMNVEV (reference sequence). CDR3 bases: TGTGCCAGCAGTTTATCGTTCAGGTACGAGCAGTACTTC. It codes for CASSLSFRYEQYF.

The chain has TRBV28 and TRBJ2-5, with 7 bases that match TRBD1. The germline V gene encodes CDR1 MDHEN and CDR2 SYDVKM. The CDR3 extends over 16 amino acids. The V segment lost 3 bases and the J segment 4 bases; nucleotides outside the gene matches: 11. CDR3: CASSLRPRGIAETQYF. The CDR3 coding sequence is TGTGCCAGCAGTTTGAGGCCCAGGGGGATAGCAGAGACCCAGTACTTC. Using reference TRBV28 and TRBJ2-5 for the parts outside the CDR3, the full variable domain is DVKVTQSSRYLVKRTGEKVFLECVQDMDHENMFWYRQDPGLGLRLIYFSYDVKMKEKGDIPEGYSVSREKKERFSLILESASTNQTSMYLCASSLRPRGIAETQYFGPGTRLLVL.

CDR3 in amino acids: CASSRQGEDQPQHF. The CDR3 nucleotides read TGTGCCAGCTCACGACAGGGTGAGGATCAGCCCCAGCATTTT. This rearrangement joins TRBV18 to TRBJ1-5, with 7 bases that match TRBD1. V was clipped by 4 bases and J by 5 bases; unmatched bases: 5. CDR3 length: 14 residues. Germline values: CDR1 KGHSH, CDR2 LQKENI.

Of note for this clone: The junction does not match germline at one end; this may be a read error. The chain combines TRBV20-1 with TRBJ2-1; 9 positions agree with TRBD2. This CDR3 comprises 11 residues. The V gene's germline CDR1 is DFQATT and CDR2 SNEGSKA (reference sequence). The CDR3 DNA is TGCAGTGCTCGGACGGGGCGGGGGGGAATCTTC. Protein sequence: CSARTGRGGIF.

V is TRBV7-9 and J is TRBJ2-5, with TRBD2 matching over 12 bases. The germline CDR1 and CDR2 sequences are SEHNR and FQNEAQ (reference sequence). CDR3 size: 16 residues. Trimming at V came to 5 bases and at J to 4 bases, leaving 8 bases not matched to a gene. CDR3 nucleotides: TGTGCCAGCAGCCCCAATCCGGGACTAGCGGGAGAGACCCAGTACTTC. Its protein is CASSPNPGLAGETQYF.

The genes are TRBV18 and TRBJ2-7; 8 nucleotides line up with TRBD1. Germline CDR1 and CDR2: KGHSH and LQKENI. The CDR3 is 16 residues long. Germline trimming cut 3 bases from V and 3 bases from J; bases unmatched to any gene: 10. The CDR3 sequence: CASSPPPGQGNYEQYF. The CDR3 DNA reads as TGTGCCAGCTCACCGCCCCCAGGACAGGGAAACTACGAGCAGTACTTC.

This rearrangement joins TRBV9 to TRBJ2-5; 7 positions match TRBD2. CDR3 length: 13 residues. Germline V gene sequence: CDR1 SGDLS, CDR2 YYNGEE. The trim removed 4 bases at V and 3 bases at J, leaving 3 bases unmatched. DNA for the CDR3: TGTGCCAGCAGCTTCCGGGGGGAAGAGACCCAGTACTTC. Translated, it gives CASSFRGEETQYF.

This rearrangement joins TRBV28 to TRBJ2-7; 10 positions agree with TRBD2. Germline V gene lookup returns CDR1 MDHEN and CDR2 SYDVKM. After removal of 3 bases from V and 2 bases from J, the junction contained 7 bases not matched to a gene. The CDR3 has 16 amino acids. Here the CDR3 reads CASSFGRSGRAYEQYF. CDR3 nucleotides: TGTGCCAGCAGTTTTGGACGGAGCGGGAGGGCCTACGAGCAGTACTTC.

The rearrangement links TRBV13 to TRBJ1-2, with 11 bases aligning to TRBD1. Germline-derived CDR1 and CDR2 are PRHDT and FYEKMQ (reference sequence). J gave up 0 bases and V 4 bases, and 19 bases lay outside the gene matches. The CDR3 is 21 residues long. CDR3 sequence: CASSSRDRGNGLIVSNYGYTF. CDR3 bases: TGTGCCAGCAGCTCCCGGGACAGGGGGAATGGTTTAATAGTGTCTAACTATGGCTACACCTTC.

The chain has TRBV6-1 and TRBJ2-5, with D perhaps matching TRBD1 (5 bases). Germline V gene lookup returns CDR1 MNHNS and CDR2 SASEGT. Trimming took off 3 bases at V and 7 bases at J, with 15 bases between the two ends. The CDR3 covers 14 residues. In nucleotides, the CDR3 is TGTGCCAGCAGTGAGGACACAGGACCTGGGACCCAGTACTTC. Its translation is CASSEDTGPGTQYF.

The chain recombines TRBV7-3 with TRBJ1-2, with D perhaps matching TRBD1 (5 bases). V lost 3 bases and J 2 bases, leaving 7 bases between the germline ends. Germline V gives CDR1 SGHTA, CDR2 FQGTGA. This CDR3 spans 13 amino acids. In DNA form, the CDR3 reads TGTGCCAGCAGCTTGGACAAAAACTATGGCTACACCTTC. Amino acids: CASSLDKNYGYTF.